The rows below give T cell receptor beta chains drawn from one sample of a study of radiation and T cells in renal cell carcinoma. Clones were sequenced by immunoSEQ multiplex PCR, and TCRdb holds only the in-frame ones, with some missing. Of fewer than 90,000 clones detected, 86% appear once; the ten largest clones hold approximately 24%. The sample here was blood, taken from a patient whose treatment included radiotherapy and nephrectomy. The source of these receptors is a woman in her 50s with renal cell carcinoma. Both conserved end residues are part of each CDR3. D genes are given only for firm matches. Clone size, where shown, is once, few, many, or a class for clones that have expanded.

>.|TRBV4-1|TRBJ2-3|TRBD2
TGCGCCAGCAGTAGTAGCGGGAGTTTTGATACGCAGTATTTT
CASSSSGSFDTQYF
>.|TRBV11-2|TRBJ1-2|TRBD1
TGTGCCAGCAGCCTAACGAGGGACAGATCAGCTTTTGGCTACACCTTC
CASSLTRDRSAFGYTF
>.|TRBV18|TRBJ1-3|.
TGTGCCAGCTCACCCGGGGCGGGCATATATTTT
CASSPGAGIYF
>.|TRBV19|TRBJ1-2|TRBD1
TGTGCCAGTAGTATTGGCAGGGGGTATGGCTACACCTTC
CASSIGRGYGYTF
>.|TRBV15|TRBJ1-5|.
TGTGCCACCAGCAACGAGGGGCTCGGCAATCAGCCCCAGCATTTT
CATSNEGLGNQPQHF
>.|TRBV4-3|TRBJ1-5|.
TGCGCCAGCAGCCAAGATTTGGTTCAGCCCCAGCATTTT
CASSQDLVQPQHF
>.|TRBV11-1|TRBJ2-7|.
TGTGCCAGCAGCCCCGACCAGGCCGTTGGCCACGAGCAGTACTTC
CASSPDQAVGHEQYF
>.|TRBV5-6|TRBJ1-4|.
TGTGCCAGCAGCACCAGGGTCACTAATGAAAAACTGTTTTTT
CASSTRVTNEKLFF
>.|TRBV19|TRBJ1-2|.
TGTGCCAGTAGTGTTTCCGGCTCGTATGGCTACACCTTC
CASSVSGSYGYTF
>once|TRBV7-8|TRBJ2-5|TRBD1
TGTGCCAGCAGCTCGGGACAGGGGGTAATCCAAGAGACCCAGTACTTC
CASSSGQGVIQETQYF
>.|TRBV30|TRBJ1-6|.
TGTGCCTGGAGTGTCCGTGGGGCTGGGAATTCACCCCTCCACTTT
CAWSVRGAGNSPLHF
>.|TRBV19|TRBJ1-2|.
TGTGCCAGTAGATTTGCGGGAGCCTATGGCTACACCTTC
CASRFAGAYGYTF
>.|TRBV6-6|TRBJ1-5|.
TGTGCCAGCAGTAACTCCAGGGACCAGCCCCAGCATTTT
CASSNSRDQPQHF
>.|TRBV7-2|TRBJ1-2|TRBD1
TGTGCCAGCAGCCCCGGGACAGACTATGGCTACACCTTC
CASSPGTDYGYTF
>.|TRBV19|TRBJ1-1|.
TGTGCCAGTAGTATAGGAGCGAGAGTTCGAACTGAAGCTTTCTTT
CASSIGARVRTEAFF
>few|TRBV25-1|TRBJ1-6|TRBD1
TGTGCCAGCAGGGGGACAGGGTGGAATTCACCCCTCCACTTT
CASRGTGWNSPLHF
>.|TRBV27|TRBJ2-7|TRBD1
TGTGCCAGCAGTTCCCCGTTGACAGGGGCCTACGAGCAGTACTTC
CASSSPLTGAYEQYF
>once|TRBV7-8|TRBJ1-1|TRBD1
TGTGCCAGCAGCTTAGGGGACAGGGTTGCGGCTTTCTTT
CASSLGDRVAAFF
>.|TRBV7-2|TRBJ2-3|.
TGTGCCAGCAGCTTAGCTCCAGGGGAGGGCACAGATACGCAGTATTTT
CASSLAPGEGTDTQYF
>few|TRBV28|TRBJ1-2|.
TGTGCCAGCAGTTCCTCAGCTAACTATGGCTACACCTTC
CASSSSANYGYTF
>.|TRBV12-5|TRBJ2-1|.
TGTGCTAGTGGTTATGGCGGGATGAGAAGTGAGCAGTTCTTC
CASGYGGMRSEQFF
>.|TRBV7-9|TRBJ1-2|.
TGTGCCAGCAGCAGAGAAACAGGGCCAGTTGGCTACACCTTC
CASSRETGPVGYTF
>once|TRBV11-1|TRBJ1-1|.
TGTGCCAGCAGCCAGAACACTGAAGCTTTCTTT
CASSQNTEAFF
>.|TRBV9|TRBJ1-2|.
TGTGCCAGCAGCGTAGAGGGGGTCCGGAGAGGCTACACCTTC
CASSVEGVRRGYTF